The rows below give T cell receptor beta chains drawn from one sample of a study of cytomegalovirus exposure and HLA in healthy donors. Only in-frame clones appear in the TCRdb table, and some are missing; sequencing was by immunoSEQ multiplex PCR. This sample carries around 120,000 clones, approximately 15% of them seen once, and the ten largest clones take under 2.5%. Sequenced sample: PBMCs. The receptors shown here come from a woman younger than 30 in good health and CMV-seronegative. Each CDR3 is given with its conserved first and last residue. Each record gives: J gene, V gene, CDR3 length, D gene, clone size, CDR3 protein, CDR3 DNA. The D gene is left open where the match is weak. The size field is filled for only some rows; it gives once, few, many or a size class.

J: TRBJ1-5; V: TRBV7-2; length: 14; D: TRBD1; size: -; CDR3: CASSVTGGGQPQHF; DNA: TGTGCCAGCAGCGTAACAGGGGGCGGTCAGCCCCAGCATTTT
J: TRBJ2-7; V: TRBV29-1; length: 13; D: TRBD1; size: few; CDR3: CSVEAGGGYEQYF; DNA: TGCAGCGTTGAGGCAGGGGGCGGCTACGAGCAGTACTTC
J: TRBJ2-3; V: TRBV15; length: 17; D: TRBD2; size: once; CDR3: CATSRSTSGGDTDTQYF; DNA: TGTGCCACCAGCAGGTCCACCTCGGGGGGGGACACAGATACGCAGTATTTT
J: TRBJ2-7; V: TRBV6-1; length: 15; D: TRBD2; size: -; CDR3: CASSDGTSGPYEQYF; DNA: TGTGCCAGCAGTGATGGGACTAGCGGGCCCTACGAGCAGTACTTC
J: TRBJ1-1; V: TRBV5-1; length: 14; D: -; size: few; CDR3: CASSFMTENTEAFF; DNA: TGCGCCAGCAGCTTTATGACAGAGAACACTGAAGCTTTCTTT
J: TRBJ2-3; V: TRBV5-1; length: 15; D: -; size: few; CDR3: CASSPRTPSADTQYF; DNA: TGCGCCAGCAGCCCCAGGACACCTTCTGCAGATACGCAGTATTTT
J: TRBJ2-7; V: TRBV9; length: 15; D: -; size: few; CDR3: CASSVDPGMRNEQYF; DNA: TGTGCCAGCAGCGTAGATCCAGGGATGAGGAACGAGCAGTACTTC
J: TRBJ1-1; V: TRBV2; length: 13; D: -; size: -; CDR3: CASTLGRNTEAFF; DNA: TGTGCCAGCACGCTAGGTAGGAACACTGAAGCTTTCTTT
J: TRBJ2-7; V: TRBV2; length: 14; D: TRBD1; size: -; CDR3: CASSEDREVHEQYF; DNA: TGTGCCAGCAGCGAGGACAGGGAGGTCCACGAGCAGTACTTC
J: TRBJ2-1; V: TRBV9; length: 12; D: -; size: -; CDR3: CASSQGSNEQFF; DNA: TGTGCCAGCAGCCAGGGGAGTAATGAGCAGTTCTTC
J: TRBJ1-1; V: TRBV5-1; length: 16; D: -; size: few; CDR3: CASSARTERLNTEAFF; DNA: TGCGCCAGCAGCGCTCGGACAGAAAGGTTGAACACTGAAGCTTTCTTT
J: TRBJ2-5; V: TRBV7-8; length: 12; D: -; size: few; CDR3: CASSAYQETQYF; DNA: TGTGCCAGCAGCGCGTACCAAGAGACCCAGTACTTC
J: TRBJ1-2; V: TRBV7-8; length: 18; D: TRBD1; size: few; CDR3: CASSLARTGPGGNYGYTF; DNA: TGTGCCAGCAGCTTAGCCCGGACAGGACCTGGGGGTAACTATGGCTACACCTTC
J: TRBJ2-5; V: TRBV30; length: 14; D: -; size: -; CDR3: CAWSGEADGGTQYF; DNA: TGTGCCTGGAGTGGGGAGGCCGACGGAGGGACCCAGTACTTC
J: TRBJ1-6; V: TRBV4-1; length: 14; D: -; size: -; CDR3: CASSRTGGYSPLHF; DNA: TGCGCCAGCAGCCGGACGGGCGGGTATTCACCCCTCCACTTT
J: TRBJ1-2; V: TRBV6-5; length: 14; D: -; size: -; CDR3: CASSYGGTSYGYTF; DNA: TGTGCCAGCAGTTACGGCGGGACCTCCTATGGCTACACCTTC
J: TRBJ2-1; V: TRBV18; length: 15; D: TRBD2; size: few; CDR3: CASSLSGGAGNEQFF; DNA: TGTGCCAGCTCTCTTAGCGGGGGGGCCGGAAATGAGCAGTTCTTC
J: TRBJ2-1; V: TRBV25-1; length: 14; D: TRBD1; size: -; CDR3: CASSALQDRSGEFF; DNA: TGTGCCAGCAGTGCCCTCCAGGACAGGTCTGGAGAGTTCTTC
J: TRBJ1-4; V: TRBV27; length: 16; D: -; size: -; CDR3: CASSPLPFRIHEKLFF; DNA: TGTGCCAGCAGTCCACTACCGTTCCGGATCCATGAAAAACTGTTTTTT
J: TRBJ2-7; V: TRBV2; length: 13; D: -; size: few; CDR3: CASSGSQPYEQYF; DNA: TGTGCCAGCAGTGGGAGCCAACCCTACGAGCAGTACTTC
J: TRBJ1-2; V: TRBV30; length: 11; D: TRBD1; size: few; CDR3: CAWGTGTGYTF; DNA: TGTGCCTGGGGGACAGGGACCGGCTACACCTTC
J: TRBJ2-2; V: TRBV6-5; length: 16; D: -; size: -; CDR3: CASSWGGGANTGELFF; DNA: TGTGCCAGCAGTTGGGGTGGGGGCGCGAACACCGGGGAGCTGTTTTTT
J: TRBJ1-2; V: TRBV2; length: 16; D: TRBD1; size: few; CDR3: CASSEAAGTGGGGYTF; DNA: TGTGCCAGCAGTGAAGCAGCCGGGACAGGGGGCGGTGGCTACACCTTC
J: TRBJ2-1; V: TRBV6-5; length: 15; D: -; size: -; CDR3: CASSKSRGWTNEQFF; DNA: TGTGCCAGCAGTAAATCTAGGGGGTGGACCAATGAGCAGTTCTTC
J: TRBJ2-3; V: TRBV15; length: 15; D: TRBD2; size: few; CDR3: CATGREGASTDTQYF; DNA: TGTGCCACCGGGCGGGAGGGAGCGAGCACAGATACGCAGTATTTT
J: TRBJ1-5; V: TRBV6-9; length: 16; D: -; size: -; CDR3: CASSHPGQEGNQPQHF; DNA: TGTGCCAGCAGTCACCCCGGGCAGGAGGGCAATCAGCCCCAGCATTTT
J: TRBJ2-1; V: TRBV5-6; length: 17; D: -; size: -; CDR3: CASSLGPEGARYNEQFF; DNA: TGTGCCAGCAGCTTGGGGCCGGAGGGAGCGAGATACAATGAGCAGTTCTTC
J: TRBJ1-1; V: TRBV10-3; length: 12; D: -; size: few; CDR3: CATTQGNTEAFF; DNA: TGTGCCACGACACAGGGTAACACTGAAGCTTTCTTT